Listed here is a single T cell receptor (beta chain). V lost 3 bases and J 4 bases, leaving 16 bases between the germline ends. The CDR3 has 14 amino acids. CDR1 is GTSNPN, CDR2 SVGIG, per germline (reference sequence). Profiling relied on immunoSEQ multiplex PCR, and the TCRdb table lists in-frame clones only, not all of them. Counted here are millions of clones, 85% to 95% occurring once; the ten biggest clones make up 0.1% to 0.15%. This sample is drawn from a study of shared clonotypes between healthy human individuals. The sample comprised naive CD4+ T cells sorted from blood. This sample's subset: CD45RA+ positively selected. The J gene is TRBJ2-7, the V gene TRBV30; possibly TRBD2 for D (7 bases). The origin of this receptor is a man between 18 and 29 years old in good health. CDR3 DNA sequence: TGTGCCTGGAGGGGGGGCGGGAGCTTATACGAGCAGTACTTC. It translates to CAWRGGGSLYEQYF. The full variable domain, completed using reference TRBV30 and TRBJ2-7, is SQTIHQWPATLVQPVGSPLSLECTVEGTSNPNLYWYRQAAGRGLQLLFYSVGIGQISSEVPQNLSASRPQDRQFILSSKKLLLSDSGFYLCAWRGGGSLYEQYFGPGTRLTVT.